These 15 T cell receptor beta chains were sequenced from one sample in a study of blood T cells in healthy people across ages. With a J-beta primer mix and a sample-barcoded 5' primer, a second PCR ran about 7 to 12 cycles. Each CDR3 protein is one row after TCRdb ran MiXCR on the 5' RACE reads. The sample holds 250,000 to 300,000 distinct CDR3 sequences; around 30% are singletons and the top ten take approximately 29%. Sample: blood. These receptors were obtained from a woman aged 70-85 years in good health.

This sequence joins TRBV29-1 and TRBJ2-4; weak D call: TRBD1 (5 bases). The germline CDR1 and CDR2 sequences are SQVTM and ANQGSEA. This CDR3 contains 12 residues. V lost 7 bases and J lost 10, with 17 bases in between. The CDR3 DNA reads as TGCAGCGCCCAAACAGGTCTTGGTATTCAGTACTTC. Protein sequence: CSAQTGLGIQYF.

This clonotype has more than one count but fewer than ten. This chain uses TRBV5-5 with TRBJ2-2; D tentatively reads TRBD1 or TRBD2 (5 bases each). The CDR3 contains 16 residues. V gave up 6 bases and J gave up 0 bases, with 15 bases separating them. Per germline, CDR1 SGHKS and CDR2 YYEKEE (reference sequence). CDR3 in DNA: TGTGCCAGCACCCGGGGCCTAGGTCCGAACACCGGGGAGCTGTTTTTT. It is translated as CASTRGLGPNTGELFF.

The CDR3 loop reads CASSYFTANGYTF. The CDR3 DNA is TGTGCCAGCAGTTACTTTACCGCCAATGGCTACACCTTC. V gene TRBV6-2 or TRBV6-3 combines with J gene TRBJ1-2; D ambiguous. V was clipped by 1 base and J by 6 bases, with 9 bases between them. Per the germline V gene, CDR1 is MNHEY and CDR2 is SVGEGT. This CDR3 has 13 residues.

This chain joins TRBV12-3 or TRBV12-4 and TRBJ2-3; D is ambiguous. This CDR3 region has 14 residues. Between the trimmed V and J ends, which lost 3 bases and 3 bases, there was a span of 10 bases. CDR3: CASSLGRRTDTQYF. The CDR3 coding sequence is TGTGCCAGCAGTTTGGGCAGGCGTACAGATACGCAGTATTTT.

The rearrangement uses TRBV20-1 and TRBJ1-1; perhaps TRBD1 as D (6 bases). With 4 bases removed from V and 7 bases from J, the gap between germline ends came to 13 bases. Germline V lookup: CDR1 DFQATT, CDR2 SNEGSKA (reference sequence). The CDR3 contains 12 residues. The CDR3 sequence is CSATRGGGEAFF. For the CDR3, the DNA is TGCAGTGCTACCAGGGGCGGTGGTGAAGCTTTCTTT.

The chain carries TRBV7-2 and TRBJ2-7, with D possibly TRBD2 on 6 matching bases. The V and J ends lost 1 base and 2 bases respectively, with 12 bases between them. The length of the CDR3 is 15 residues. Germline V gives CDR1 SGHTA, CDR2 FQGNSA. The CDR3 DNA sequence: TGTGCCAGCAGCTTAGTGGTCGGGAGTACCTACGAGCAGTACTTC. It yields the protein CASSLVVGSTYEQYF.

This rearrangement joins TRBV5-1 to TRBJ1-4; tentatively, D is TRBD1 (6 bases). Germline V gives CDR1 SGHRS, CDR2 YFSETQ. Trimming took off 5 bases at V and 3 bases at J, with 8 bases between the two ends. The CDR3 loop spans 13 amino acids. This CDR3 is CASRTGPNEKLFF. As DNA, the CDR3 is TGCGCCAGCAGGACAGGACCTAATGAAAAACTGTTTTTT.

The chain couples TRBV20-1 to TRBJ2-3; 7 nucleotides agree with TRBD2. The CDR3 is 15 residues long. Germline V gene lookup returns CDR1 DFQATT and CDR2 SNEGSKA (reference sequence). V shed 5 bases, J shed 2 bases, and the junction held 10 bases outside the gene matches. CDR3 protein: CSARDYKPSTDTQYF. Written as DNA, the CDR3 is TGCAGTGCTCGGGACTACAAACCCTCCACAGATACGCAGTATTTT.

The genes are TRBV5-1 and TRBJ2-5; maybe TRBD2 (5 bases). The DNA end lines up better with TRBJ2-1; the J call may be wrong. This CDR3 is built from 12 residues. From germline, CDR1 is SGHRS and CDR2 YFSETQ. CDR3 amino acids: CASRPSEREQFF. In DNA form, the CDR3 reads TGCGCCAGCAGACCCTCAGAGCGGGAGCAGTTCTTC.

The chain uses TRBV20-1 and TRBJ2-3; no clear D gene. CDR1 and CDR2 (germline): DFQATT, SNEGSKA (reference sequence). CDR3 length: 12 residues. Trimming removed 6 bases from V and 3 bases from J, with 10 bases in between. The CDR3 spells CSAKDHTDTQYF. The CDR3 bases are TGCAGTGCCAAGGACCATACAGATACGCAGTATTTT.

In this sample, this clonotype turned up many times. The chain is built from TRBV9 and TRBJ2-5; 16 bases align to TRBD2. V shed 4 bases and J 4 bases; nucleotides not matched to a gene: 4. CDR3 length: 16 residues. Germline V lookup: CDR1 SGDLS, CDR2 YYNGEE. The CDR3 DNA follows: TGTGCCAGCAGCCCGGGACTAGCGGGAGGGAGAGAGACCCAGTACTTC. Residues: CASSPGLAGGRETQYF.

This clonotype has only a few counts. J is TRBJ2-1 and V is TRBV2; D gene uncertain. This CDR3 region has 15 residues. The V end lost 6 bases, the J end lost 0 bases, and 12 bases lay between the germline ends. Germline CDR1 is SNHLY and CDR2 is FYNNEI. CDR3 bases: TGTGCCAGCAGGCCCAACGAGGCCTCCTACAATGAGCAGTTCTTC. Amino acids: CASRPNEASYNEQFF. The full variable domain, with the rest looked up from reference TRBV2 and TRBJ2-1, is EPEVTQTPSHQVTQMGQEVILRCVPISNHLYFYWYRQILGQKVEFLVSFYNNEISEKSEIFDDQFSVERPDGSNFTLKIRSTKLEDSAMYFCASRPNEASYNEQFFGPGTRLTVL.

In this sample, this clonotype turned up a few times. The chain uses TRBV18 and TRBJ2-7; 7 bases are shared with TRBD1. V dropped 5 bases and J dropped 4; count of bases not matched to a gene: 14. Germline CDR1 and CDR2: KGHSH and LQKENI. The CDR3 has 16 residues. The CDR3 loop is CASSTSTGTVSYEQYF. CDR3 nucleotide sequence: TGTGCCAGCTCAACTTCCACCGGGACAGTGTCTTACGAGCAGTACTTC.

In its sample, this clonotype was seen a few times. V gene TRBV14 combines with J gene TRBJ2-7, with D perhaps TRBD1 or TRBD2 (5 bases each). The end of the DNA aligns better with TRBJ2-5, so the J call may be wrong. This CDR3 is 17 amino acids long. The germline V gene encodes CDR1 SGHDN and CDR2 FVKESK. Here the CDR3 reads CASSQTAPGRLEETQYF. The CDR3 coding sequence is TGTGCCAGCAGCCAGACAGCTCCGGGACGTTTGGAAGAGACCCAGTACTTC.

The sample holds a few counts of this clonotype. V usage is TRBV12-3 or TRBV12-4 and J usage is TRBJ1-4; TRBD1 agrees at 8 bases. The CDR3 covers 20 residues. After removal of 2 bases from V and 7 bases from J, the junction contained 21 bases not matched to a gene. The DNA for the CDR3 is TGTGCCAGCAGTTTAAGGGCGGGCCAGGGGGCGGATTGGAGTCGTGAAAAACTGTTTTTT. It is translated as CASSLRAGQGADWSREKLFF.